The T cell receptor (beta chain) under discussion was sequenced for a study of siplizumab effects on memory and regulatory T cells. General observations from the study: Apparently more diverse than memory cells, naive T cells also seemed major alloresponse contributors. Proliferating CD4+ or CD8+ clones, roughly 80-97% of them, lacked an assignable naive or memory phenotype. Where siplizumab was present, mappable alloreactive CD4+ clones averaged around 69% Treg-derived, compared with less than 35% in controls.

In its sample, this clone was seen once. Its antigen is as yet unknown. Per the germline V gene, CDR1 is MDHEN and CDR2 is SYDVKM. There are 18 residues in the CDR3. V lost 2 bases, J lost 5 bases, and 13 bases stayed unmatched. Profiled with immunoSEQ multiplex PCR; TCRdb holds only in-frame clones, not every one. Of roughly 100,000 clones in the sample, 80% to 95% were seen once. The rearrangement links TRBV28 to TRBJ2-5, with TRBD2 matching 11 bases. Specimen: CD4+ T cells sorted from blood. The TCR was taken from a human donor in good health. This CDR3 reads CASSLNYFTSGSGETQYF. DNA of the CDR3: TGTGCCAGCAGTTTAAACTATTTCACTAGCGGGAGCGGGGAGACCCAGTACTTC.